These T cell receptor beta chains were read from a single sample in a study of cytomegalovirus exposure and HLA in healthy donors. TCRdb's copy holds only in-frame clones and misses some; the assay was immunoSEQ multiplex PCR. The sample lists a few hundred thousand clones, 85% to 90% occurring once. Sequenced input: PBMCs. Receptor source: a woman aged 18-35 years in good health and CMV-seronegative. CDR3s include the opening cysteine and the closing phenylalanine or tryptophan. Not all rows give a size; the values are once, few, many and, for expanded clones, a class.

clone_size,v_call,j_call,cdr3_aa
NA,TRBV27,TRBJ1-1,CASSLGTGLLTEAFF
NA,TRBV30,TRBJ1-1,CAWSDTTGDTEAFF
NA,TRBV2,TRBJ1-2,CASSEDVTVFYGYTF
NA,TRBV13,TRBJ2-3,CASSSPSGGATDTQYF
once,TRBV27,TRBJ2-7,CASSLLRAGGLNEQYF
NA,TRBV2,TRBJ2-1,CASSWGQVSYNEQFF
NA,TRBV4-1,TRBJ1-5,CASSQDRGGKSNQPQHF
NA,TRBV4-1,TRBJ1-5,CASSQGGGGQPQHF
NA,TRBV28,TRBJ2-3,CASSATGVSTDTQYF
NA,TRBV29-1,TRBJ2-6,CSVDGLQGEGPGANVLTF
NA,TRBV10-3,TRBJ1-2,CAITATPGVGNGYTF
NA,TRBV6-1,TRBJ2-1,CASVLVGGPYEQFF
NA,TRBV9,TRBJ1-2,CASSVVGWGTGLGYGYTF
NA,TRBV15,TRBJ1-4,CATSNRQGDEKLFF
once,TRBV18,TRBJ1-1,CASSSTGTGGEAFF
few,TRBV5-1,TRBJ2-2,CASSQVQGPTGELFF
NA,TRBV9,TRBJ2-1,CASSVEVRGNEQFF
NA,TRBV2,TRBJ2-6,CATPTGEKSGANVLTF
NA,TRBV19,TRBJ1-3,CASRDGRDTSGNTIYF
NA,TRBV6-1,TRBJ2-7,CASTTGGGNYEQYF
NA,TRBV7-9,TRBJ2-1,CASSSVIVGEGGIHNEQFF
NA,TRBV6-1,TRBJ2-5,CASSEGGGQETQYF
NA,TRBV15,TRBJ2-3,CATSNGFGGADTQYF
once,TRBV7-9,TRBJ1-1,CASSTTGGVLAFF
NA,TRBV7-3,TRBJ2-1,CASSQGGEQFF
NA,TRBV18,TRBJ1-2,CASSPAGGAFSYGYTF
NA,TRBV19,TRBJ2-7,CASSIGEQPYYEQYF
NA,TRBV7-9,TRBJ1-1,CASSLPSRTEAFF
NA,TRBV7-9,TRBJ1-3,CASSSSKTSANTIYF
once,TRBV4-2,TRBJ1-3,CASSQGYSGTPGNTIYF
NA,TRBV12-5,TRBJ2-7,CASGSYPRNIGGYEQYF
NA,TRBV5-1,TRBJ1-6,CASSSGQGDRSPLHF